The T cell receptor (beta chain) described here comes from a study of monozygotic twins with inflammatory bowel disease. Overall study findings and caveats: Possibly because of limited power, concordant and discordant twins showed no difference in repertoire similarity.

This CDR3 comprises 15 residues. From germline, CDR1 is LGHDT and CDR2 YNNKEL (reference sequence). About this clonotype: Its antigen is not known.

The unique tags termed UMIs, each holding a 6-nucleotide sample barcode, were added by means of template switching. TCRdb re-called the 5' RACE reads and gives one entry per CDR3 protein, without DNA. This repertoire includes 150,000 to 200,000 distinct CDR3 sequences. Sequenced: blood. The rearrangement uses TRBV3-1 and TRBJ2-7. The sequence came from a human donor with ulcerative colitis or Crohn's disease, or a healthy co-twin of an affected twin (not recorded which). The CDR3 reads CASSQELGGYGEQYF.